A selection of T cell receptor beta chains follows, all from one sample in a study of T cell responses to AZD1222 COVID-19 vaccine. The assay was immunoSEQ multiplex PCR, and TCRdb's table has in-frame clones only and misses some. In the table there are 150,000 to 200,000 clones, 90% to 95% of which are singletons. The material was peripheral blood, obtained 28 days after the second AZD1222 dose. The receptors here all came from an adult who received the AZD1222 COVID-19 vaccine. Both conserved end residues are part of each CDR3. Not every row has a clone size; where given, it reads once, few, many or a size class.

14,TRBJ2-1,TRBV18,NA,CASSGTSAYNEQFF
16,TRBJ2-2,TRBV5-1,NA,CASSWGAPANTGELFF
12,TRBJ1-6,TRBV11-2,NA,CASSTTNSPLHF
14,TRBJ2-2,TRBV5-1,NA,CASSASRNTGELFF
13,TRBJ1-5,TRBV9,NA,CASSVGEGQPQHF
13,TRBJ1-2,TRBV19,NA,CASSMYREDGYTF
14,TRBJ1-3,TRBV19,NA,CASSPTGSGNTIYF
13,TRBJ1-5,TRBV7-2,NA,CASSGGTALPQHF
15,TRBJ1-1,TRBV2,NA,CASSGQGVMNTEAFF
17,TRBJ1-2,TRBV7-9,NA,CASSYQGGGWRDYGYTF
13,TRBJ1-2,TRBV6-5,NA,CASSYRQNYGYTF
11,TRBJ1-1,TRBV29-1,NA,CSVQHNTEAFF
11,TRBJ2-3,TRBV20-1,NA,CSARGVDTQYF
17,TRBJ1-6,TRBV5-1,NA,CASSLLDRGPRYSPLHF
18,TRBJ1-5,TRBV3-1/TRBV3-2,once,CASSQGRHTWGDNQPQHF
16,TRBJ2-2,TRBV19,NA,CASSMSLQLNTGELFF
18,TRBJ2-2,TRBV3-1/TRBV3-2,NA,CASSHKVARGGGTGELFF
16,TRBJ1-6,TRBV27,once,CASSLRVTGYNSPLHF
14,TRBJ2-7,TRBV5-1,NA,CASSFQGEGYEQYF
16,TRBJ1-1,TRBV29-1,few,CSVELDRVGLNTEAFF
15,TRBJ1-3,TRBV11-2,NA,CASSLVGNSGNTIYF
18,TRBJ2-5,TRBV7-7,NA,CASSLEGPSGGLQETQYF
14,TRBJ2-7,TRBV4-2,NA,CASSQGGGTYEQYF
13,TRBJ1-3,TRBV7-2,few,CASSFTPGNTIYF
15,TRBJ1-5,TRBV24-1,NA,CATSDLVDRGKPQHF
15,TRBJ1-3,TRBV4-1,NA,CASSPDSSSGNTIYF
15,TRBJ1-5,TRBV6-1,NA,CASSEAGTDNQPQHF
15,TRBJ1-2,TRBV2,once,CASSQDSGSWDGYTF
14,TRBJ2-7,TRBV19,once,CASSPTSRAGEQYF
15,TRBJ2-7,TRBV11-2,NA,CASSFRDVRGHEQYF
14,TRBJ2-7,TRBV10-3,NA,CAISVPDRTFEQYF
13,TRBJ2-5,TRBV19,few,CASSMTGQGTQYF
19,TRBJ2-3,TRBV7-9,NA,CASSLAKGRGGDSTDTQYF
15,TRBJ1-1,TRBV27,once,CASSFKGAPDTEAFF
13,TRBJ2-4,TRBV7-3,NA,CASSFWLKNIQYF
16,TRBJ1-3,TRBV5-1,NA,CASSTDRLSSGNTIYF
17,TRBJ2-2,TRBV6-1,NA,CASSEGSHRWRTGELFF
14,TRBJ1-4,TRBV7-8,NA,CASSAGRAPEKLFF
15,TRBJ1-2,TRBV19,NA,CASSRASGALYGYTF
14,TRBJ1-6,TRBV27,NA,CATSRGLGHSPLHF